These 9 T cell receptor beta chains were all obtained from the same sample, sequenced in a study of metastatic and nonmetastatic thyroid tumors. TCRdb re-analyzed the PCR reads through MiXCR. The data contain about 22,000 clones, roughly 23% of them seen just once; the ten biggest clones take up over 55%. Ahead of thyroid surgery, no patient had received treatment of any kind. Sequencing used blood. Receptors originate from a male donor with papillary thyroid cancer or a benign thyroid nodule (not recorded which). Some clones in this sample may be carry-over from other donors' samples.

This clone has at least ten counts. CDR3 residues: CASIGLAGDFNEQFF. CDR3 DNA: TGTGCCAGCATTGGGTTGGCGGGAGACTTTAATGAGCAGTTCTTC. The chain recombines TRBV5-5 with TRBJ2-1; 7 nucleotides match TRBD2. The germline V gene encodes CDR1 SGHKS and CDR2 YYEKEE (reference sequence). The length of the CDR3 is 15 residues. J gave up 7 bases and V 6 bases, and 13 bases lay outside the gene matches.

This clone was seen repeatedly, ten times or more. A read error may be the cause here, since a much bigger clone is one base away. The same CDR3 can be traced to other DNA sequences in this sample. V usage is TRBV6-4 and J usage is TRBJ2-1, with a possible D match to TRBD2 (5 bases). The CDR3 length is 13 residues. In germline, CDR1 is MRHNA, CDR2 SNTAGT. The V end was cut by 6 bases, the J end by 9 bases, with 15 bases between. The CDR3 coding sequence is TGTGCCAGCAGCGCCTTTAGAGAGGGTGAGCAGTTCTTC. Protein sequence: CASSAFREGEQFF.

The V and J genes are TRBV7-2 and TRBJ2-7, with TRBD2 identical over 8 bases. The CDR3 contains 15 residues. Per germline, CDR1 SGHTA and CDR2 FQGNSA. Losses at the gene ends were 4 bases for V and 5 bases for J; bases not matched to a gene: 10. For the CDR3, the DNA is TGTGCCAGCAGCTCGGGGGCTAGCGGGTCCCACGAGCAGTACTTC. It is translated as CASSSGASGSHEQYF. The variable domain in full, completed from reference TRBV7-2 and TRBJ2-7, reads GAGVSQSPSNKVTEKGKDVELRCDPISGHTALYWYRQSLGQGLEFLIYFQGNSAPDKSGLPSDRFSAERTGGSVSTLTIQRTQQEDSAVYLCASSSGASGSHEQYFGPGTRLTVT.

This clone has at least ten counts. The gene calls are TRBV4-1 and TRBJ2-2; TRBD1 matches at 7 bases. Germline V gene data show CDR1 as MGHRA and CDR2 as YSYEKL. After removal of 3 bases from V and 3 bases from J, the junction contained 10 bases not matched to a gene. CDR3 length: 17 amino acids. The CDR3 DNA reads as TGCGCCAGCAGCCACTCCGCCACAGGGGAGTACACCGGGGAGCTGTTTTTT. Encoded protein: CASSHSATGEYTGELFF.

The gene calls are TRBV18 and TRBJ1-1; D not resolved. The CDR3 length is 18 residues. From germline, CDR1 is KGHSH and CDR2 LQKENI. The V end lost 0 bases, the J end lost 0 bases, and 17 bases lay between the germline ends. The CDR3, as DNA: TGTGCCAGCTCACCACCCCGGGGAGGGCGAACAATGAACACTGAAGCTTTCTTT. It translates to CASSPPRGGRTMNTEAFF.

This clone was observed a few times. A read error is possible here, since a much larger clone lies one base away. The rearrangement links TRBV29-1 to TRBJ1-2; 8 nucleotides match TRBD1. The CDR3 has 14 residues. The V and J ends lost 3 bases and 10 bases, in that order; junction bases with no gene match: 13. The germline gives CDR1 SQVTM, CDR2 ANQGSEA. CDR3 DNA: TGCAGCGTTGACCCCGACAGGGGTTCTGGCGTCTACACCTTC. It specifies CSVDPDRGSGVYTF.

The chain links TRBV18 to TRBJ2-1, with D perhaps matching TRBD2 (5 bases). The V and J ends lost 0 bases and 4 bases respectively, with 13 bases between them. This CDR3 has 16 residues. From germline, CDR1 is KGHSH and CDR2 LQKENI. The CDR3 is CASSPPETGIYNEQFF. DNA for the CDR3: TGTGCCAGCTCACCACCAGAGACGGGAATTTACAATGAGCAGTTCTTC.

There are a few counts of this clone. The genes are TRBV24-1 and TRBJ1-2; D is undetermined. V shed 1 base and J shed 7 bases, with 9 bases lying between them. Germline V gene lookup returns CDR1 KGHDR and CDR2 SFDVKD. This CDR3 has 13 amino acids. Written as DNA, the CDR3 is TGTGCCACCAGTGATTTCCCCTCCTGTGGCTACACCTTC. It encodes CATSDFPSCGYTF.

This clone was counted ten times or more. The rearrangement uses TRBV29-1 and TRBJ1-1; no firm D call. The germline CDR1 and CDR2 sequences are SQVTM and ANQGSEA. The CDR3 sequence is 12 residues long. Between the trimmed V and J ends, which lost 4 bases and 3 bases, there was a span of 9 bases. In DNA form, the CDR3 reads TGCAGCGTTGCTGAGAGGGACACTGAAGCTTTCTTT. It encodes CSVAERDTEAFF.